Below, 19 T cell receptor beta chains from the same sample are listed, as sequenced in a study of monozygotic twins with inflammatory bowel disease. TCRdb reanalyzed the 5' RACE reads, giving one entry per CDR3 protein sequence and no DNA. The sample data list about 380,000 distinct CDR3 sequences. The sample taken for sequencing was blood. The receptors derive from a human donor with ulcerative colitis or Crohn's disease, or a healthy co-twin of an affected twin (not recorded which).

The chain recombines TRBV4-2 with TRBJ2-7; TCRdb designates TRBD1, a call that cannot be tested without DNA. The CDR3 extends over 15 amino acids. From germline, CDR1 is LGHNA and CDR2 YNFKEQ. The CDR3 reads CASSQARDISYEQYF.

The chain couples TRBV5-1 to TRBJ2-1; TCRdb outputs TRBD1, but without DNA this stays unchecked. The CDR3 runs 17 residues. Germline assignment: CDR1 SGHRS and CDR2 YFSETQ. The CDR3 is CASSLVQGAAEYNEQFF.

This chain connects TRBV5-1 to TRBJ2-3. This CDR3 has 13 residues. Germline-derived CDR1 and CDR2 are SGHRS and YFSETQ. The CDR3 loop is CASSLLDTDTQYF. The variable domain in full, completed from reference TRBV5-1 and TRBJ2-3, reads KAGVTQTPRYLIKTRGQQVTLSCSPISGHRSVSWYQQTPGQGLQFLFEYFSETQRNKGNFPGRFSGRQFSNSRSEMNVSTLELGDSALYLCASSLLDTDTQYFGPGTRLTVL.

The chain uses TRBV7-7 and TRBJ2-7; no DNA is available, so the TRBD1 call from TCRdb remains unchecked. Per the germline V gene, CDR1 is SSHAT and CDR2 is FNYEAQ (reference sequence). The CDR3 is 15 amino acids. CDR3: CASSFSAGTEYEQYF.

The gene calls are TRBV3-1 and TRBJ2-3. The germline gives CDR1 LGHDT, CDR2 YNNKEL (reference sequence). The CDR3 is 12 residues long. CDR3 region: CASSPQEDTQYF.

The CDR3 here is CASSLGMAGESTDTQYF. The V call is TRBV12-3 or TRBV12-4, the J call TRBJ2-3; checking the TCRdb D call of TRBD1 is not possible without DNA. This CDR3 is built from 17 residues.

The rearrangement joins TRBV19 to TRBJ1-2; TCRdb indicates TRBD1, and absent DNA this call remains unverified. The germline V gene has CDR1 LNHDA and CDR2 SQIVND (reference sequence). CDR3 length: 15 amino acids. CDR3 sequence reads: CASSLQQGLGYGYTF.

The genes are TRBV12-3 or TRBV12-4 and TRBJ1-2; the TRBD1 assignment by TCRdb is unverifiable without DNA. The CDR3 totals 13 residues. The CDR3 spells CASSLGIRDGYTF.

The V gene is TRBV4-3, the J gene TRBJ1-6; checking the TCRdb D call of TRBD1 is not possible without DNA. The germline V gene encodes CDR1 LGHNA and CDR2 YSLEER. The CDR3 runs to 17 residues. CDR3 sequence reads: CASRRLTGISADSPLHF.

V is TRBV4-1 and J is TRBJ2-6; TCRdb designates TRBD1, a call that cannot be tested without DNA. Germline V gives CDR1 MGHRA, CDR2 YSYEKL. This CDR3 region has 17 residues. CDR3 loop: CASSSPNLGVGANVLTF.

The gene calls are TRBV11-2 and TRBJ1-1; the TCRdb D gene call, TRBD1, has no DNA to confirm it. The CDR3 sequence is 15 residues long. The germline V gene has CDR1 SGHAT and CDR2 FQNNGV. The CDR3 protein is CASSLVRGLNTEAFF.

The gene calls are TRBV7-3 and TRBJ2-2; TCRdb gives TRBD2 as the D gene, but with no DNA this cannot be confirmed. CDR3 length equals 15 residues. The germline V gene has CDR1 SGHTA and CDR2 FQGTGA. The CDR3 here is CASSSYGLEVGELFF.

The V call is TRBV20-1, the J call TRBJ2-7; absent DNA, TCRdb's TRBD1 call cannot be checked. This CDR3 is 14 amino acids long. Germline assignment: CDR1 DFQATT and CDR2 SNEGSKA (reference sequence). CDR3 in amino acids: CSARNPDSTYEQYF.

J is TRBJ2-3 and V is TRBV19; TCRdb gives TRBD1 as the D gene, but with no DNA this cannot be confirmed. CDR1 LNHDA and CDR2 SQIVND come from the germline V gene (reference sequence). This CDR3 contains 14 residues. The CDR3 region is CASSIWGNTDTQYF.

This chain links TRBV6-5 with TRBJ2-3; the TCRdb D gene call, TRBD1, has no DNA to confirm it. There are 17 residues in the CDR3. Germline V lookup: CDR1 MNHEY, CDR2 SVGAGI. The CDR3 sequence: CASSYSRGQFPTDTQYF.

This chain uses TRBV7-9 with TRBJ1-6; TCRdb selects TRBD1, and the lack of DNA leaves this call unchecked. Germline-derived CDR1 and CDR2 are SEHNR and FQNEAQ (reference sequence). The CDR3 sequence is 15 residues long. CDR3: CASSRPGQGNSPLHF.

CDR3 protein: CASSLVVRTGNNEQFF. V and J are TRBV13 and TRBJ2-1. Per germline, CDR1 PRHDT and CDR2 FYEKMQ (reference sequence). CDR3 length: 16 amino acids.

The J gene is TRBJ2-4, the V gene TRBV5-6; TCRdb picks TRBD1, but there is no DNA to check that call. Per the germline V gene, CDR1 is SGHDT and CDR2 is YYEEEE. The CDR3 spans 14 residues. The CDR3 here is CASTPGDVVGIQYF.

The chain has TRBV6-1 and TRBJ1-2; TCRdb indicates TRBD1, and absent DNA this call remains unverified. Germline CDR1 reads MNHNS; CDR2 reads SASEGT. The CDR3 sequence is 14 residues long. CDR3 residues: CASSEVSGIYGYTF.